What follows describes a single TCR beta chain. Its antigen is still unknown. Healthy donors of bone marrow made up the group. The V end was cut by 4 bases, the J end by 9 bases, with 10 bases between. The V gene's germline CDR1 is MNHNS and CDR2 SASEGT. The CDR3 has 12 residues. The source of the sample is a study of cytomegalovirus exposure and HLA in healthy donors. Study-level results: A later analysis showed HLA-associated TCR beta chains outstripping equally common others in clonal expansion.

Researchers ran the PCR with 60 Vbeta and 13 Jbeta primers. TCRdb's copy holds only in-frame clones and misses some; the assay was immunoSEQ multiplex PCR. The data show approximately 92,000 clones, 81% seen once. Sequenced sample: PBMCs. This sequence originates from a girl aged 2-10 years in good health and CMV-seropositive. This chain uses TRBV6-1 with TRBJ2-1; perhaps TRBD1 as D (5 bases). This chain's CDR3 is CASSASTVEQFF. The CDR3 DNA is TGTGCCAGCAGTGCCTCGACAGTTGAGCAGTTCTTC.